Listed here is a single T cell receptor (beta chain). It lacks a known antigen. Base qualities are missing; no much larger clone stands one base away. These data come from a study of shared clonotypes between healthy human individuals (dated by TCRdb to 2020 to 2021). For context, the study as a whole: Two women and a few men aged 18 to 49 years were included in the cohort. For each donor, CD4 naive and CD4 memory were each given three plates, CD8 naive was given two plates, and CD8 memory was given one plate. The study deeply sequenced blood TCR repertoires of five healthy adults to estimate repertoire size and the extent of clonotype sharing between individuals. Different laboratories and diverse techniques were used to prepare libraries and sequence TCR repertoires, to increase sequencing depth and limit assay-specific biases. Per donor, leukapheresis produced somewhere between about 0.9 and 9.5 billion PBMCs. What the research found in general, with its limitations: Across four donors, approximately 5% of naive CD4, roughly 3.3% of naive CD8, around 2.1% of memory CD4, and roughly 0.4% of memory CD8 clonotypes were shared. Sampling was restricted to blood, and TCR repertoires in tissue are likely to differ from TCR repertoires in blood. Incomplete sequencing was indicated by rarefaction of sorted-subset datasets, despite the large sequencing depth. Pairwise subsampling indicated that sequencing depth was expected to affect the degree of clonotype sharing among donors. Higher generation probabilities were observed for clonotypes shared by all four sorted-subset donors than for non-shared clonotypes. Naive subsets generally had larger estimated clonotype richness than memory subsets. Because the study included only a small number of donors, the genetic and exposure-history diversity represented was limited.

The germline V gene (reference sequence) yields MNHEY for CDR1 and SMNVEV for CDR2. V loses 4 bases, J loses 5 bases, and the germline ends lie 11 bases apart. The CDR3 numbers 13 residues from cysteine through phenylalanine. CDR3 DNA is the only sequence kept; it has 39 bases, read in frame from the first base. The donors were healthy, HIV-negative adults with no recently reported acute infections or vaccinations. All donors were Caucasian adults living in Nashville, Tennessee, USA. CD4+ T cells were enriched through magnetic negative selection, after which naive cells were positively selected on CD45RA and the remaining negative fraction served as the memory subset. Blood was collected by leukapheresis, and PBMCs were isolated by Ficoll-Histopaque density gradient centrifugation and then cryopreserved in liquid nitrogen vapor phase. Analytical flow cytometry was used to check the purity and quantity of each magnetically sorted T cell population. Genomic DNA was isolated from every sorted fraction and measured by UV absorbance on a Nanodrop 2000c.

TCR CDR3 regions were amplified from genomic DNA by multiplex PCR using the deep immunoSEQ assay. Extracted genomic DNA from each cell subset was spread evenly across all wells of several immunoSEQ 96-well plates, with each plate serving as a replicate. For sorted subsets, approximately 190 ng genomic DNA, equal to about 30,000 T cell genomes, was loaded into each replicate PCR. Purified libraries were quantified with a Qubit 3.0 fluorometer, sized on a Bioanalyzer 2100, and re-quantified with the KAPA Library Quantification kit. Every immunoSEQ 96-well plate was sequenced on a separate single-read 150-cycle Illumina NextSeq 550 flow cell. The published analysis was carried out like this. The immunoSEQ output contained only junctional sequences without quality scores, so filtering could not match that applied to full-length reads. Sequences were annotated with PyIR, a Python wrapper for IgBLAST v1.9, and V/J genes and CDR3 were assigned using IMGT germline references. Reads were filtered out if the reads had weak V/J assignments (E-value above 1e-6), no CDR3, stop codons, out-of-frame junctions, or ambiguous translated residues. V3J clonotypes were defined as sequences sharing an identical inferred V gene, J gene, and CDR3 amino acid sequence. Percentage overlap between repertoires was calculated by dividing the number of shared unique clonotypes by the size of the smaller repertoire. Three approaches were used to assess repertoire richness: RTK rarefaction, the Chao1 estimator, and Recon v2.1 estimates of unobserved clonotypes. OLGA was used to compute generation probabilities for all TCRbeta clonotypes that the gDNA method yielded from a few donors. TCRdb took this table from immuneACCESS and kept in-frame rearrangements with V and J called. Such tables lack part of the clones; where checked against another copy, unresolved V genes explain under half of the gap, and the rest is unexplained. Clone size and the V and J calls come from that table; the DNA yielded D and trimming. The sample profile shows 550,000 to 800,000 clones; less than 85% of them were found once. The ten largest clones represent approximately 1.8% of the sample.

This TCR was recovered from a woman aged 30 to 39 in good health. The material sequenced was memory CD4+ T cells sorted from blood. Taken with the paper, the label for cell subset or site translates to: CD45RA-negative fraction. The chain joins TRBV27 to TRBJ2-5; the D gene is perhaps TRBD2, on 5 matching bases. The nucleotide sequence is TGTGCCAGCAGTTCCAACACGGGGGAGACCCAGTACTTC. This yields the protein CASSSNTGETQYF.